The 23 T cell receptor beta chains below all came from one sample that was sequenced in a study of cytomegalovirus exposure and HLA in healthy donors. The study ran its PCR with 60 Vbeta and 13 Jbeta primers. Libraries were prepared by immunoSEQ multiplex PCR; TCRdb keeps only in-frame clonotypes and omits some of them. The sample shows over 250,000 clones, 86% of them seen only once. The sample comprised PBMCs. These receptor sequences come from a man aged 35 to 55 in good health and CMV-seropositive.

The chain couples TRBV4-3 to TRBJ2-2; 8 bases are shared with TRBD1. CDR1 LGHNA and CDR2 YSLEER come from the germline V gene. The CDR3 consists of 14 residues. Trimming at V came to 4 bases and at J to 4 bases, leaving 2 bases not matched to a gene. CDR3 bases: TGCGCCAGCAGCCCTCAGGGGGCCACCGGGGAGCTGTTTTTT. This translates into CASSPQGATGELFF.

The gene calls are TRBV6-1 and TRBJ2-1; 10 bases match TRBD1. Germline assignment: CDR1 MNHNS and CDR2 SASEGT. V was clipped by 7 bases and J by 7 bases; unmatched bases: 10. This CDR3 comprises 15 residues. CDR3 bases: TGTGCCAGCATCCTGACAGGGGGCGCTTGGAATGAGCAGTTCTTC. The encoded protein is CASILTGGAWNEQFF.

This chain connects TRBV19 to TRBJ2-7, with 9 bases aligning to TRBD1. The V segment lost 3 bases and the J segment 6 bases; nucleotides outside the gene matches: 9. The CDR3 is made up of 15 amino acids. The germline V gene has CDR1 LNHDA and CDR2 SQIVND (reference sequence). In nucleotides, the CDR3 is TGTGCCAGTAGTATCGGACAGGGGAAACAGGTCGAGCAGTACTTC. Its translation is CASSIGQGKQVEQYF.

The chain joins TRBV5-4 to TRBJ2-1; TRBD2 matches at 7 bases. There are 16 residues in the CDR3. Per the germline V gene, CDR1 is SGHNT and CDR2 is YYREEE (reference sequence). V was clipped by 0 bases and J by 7 bases; unmatched bases: 10. The CDR3 spells CASSLAGLVEDNEQFF. The CDR3 coding sequence is TGTGCCAGCAGCTTGGCAGGACTAGTGGAGGATAATGAGCAGTTCTTC.

V and J are TRBV28 and TRBJ1-5; the match to TRBD1 covers 7 bases. Germline loops: CDR1 MDHEN, CDR2 SYDVKM. The ends lost 2 bases at V and 5 bases at J; junction bases unmatched: 9. The CDR3 has 16 residues. This chain's CDR3 is CASSLPGQAGDQPQHF. CDR3 bases: TGTGCCAGCAGTTTACCCGGACAGGCCGGGGATCAGCCCCAGCATTTT. The full variable domain, in which reference TRBV28 and TRBJ1-5 provide the parts outside the CDR3, is DVKVTQSSRYLVKRTGEKVFLECVQDMDHENMFWYRQDPGLGLRLIYFSYDVKMKEKGDIPEGYSVSREKKERFSLILESASTNQTSMYLCASSLPGQAGDQPQHFGDGTRLSIL.

V is TRBV5-1 and J is TRBJ2-7; D ambiguous. Deletions cut 3 bases from V and 3 bases from J, with 4 bases between. CDR3 length: 11 amino acids. Germline V gene lookup returns CDR1 SGHRS and CDR2 YFSETQ. The CDR3 loop is CASSSGYEQYF. As DNA, the CDR3 is TGCGCCAGCAGCTCGGGCTACGAGCAGTACTTC.

The chain carries TRBV19 and TRBJ1-1, with 8 bases fitting TRBD1. Germline trimming cut 6 bases from V and 7 bases from J; bases unmatched to any gene: 10. Per germline, CDR1 LNHDA and CDR2 SQIVND (reference sequence). The CDR3 is made up of 14 amino acids. The chain's CDR3 is CASSVDRGVGEAFF. DNA for the CDR3: TGTGCCAGTAGCGTCGACAGGGGCGTCGGTGAAGCTTTCTTT.

This clone was observed a single time. The rearrangement uses TRBV2 and TRBJ2-5; D ambiguous. This CDR3 has 14 amino acids. The germline V gene has CDR1 SNHLY and CDR2 FYNNEI. V was clipped by 3 bases and J by 2 bases, with 10 bases between them. In nucleotides, the CDR3 is TGTGCCAGCAGTGAGAACGACTTTCAAGAGACCCAGTACTTC. Encoded protein: CASSENDFQETQYF.

V gene TRBV11-2 combines with J gene TRBJ2-5, with 8 bases that match TRBD1. The J segment lost 5 bases and the V segment lost 2 bases, leaving 7 bases of the junction unmatched. This CDR3 spans 15 amino acids. CDR1 and CDR2 (germline): SGHAT, FQNNGV. The CDR3 here is CASSLSTGVGETQYF. CDR3 in DNA: TGTGCCAGCAGCTTATCGACAGGGGTTGGGGAGACCCAGTACTTC. The full variable domain, rest sourced from reference TRBV11-2 and TRBJ2-5, is EAGVAQSPRYKIIEKRQSVAFWCNPISGHATLYWYQQILGQGPKLLIQFQNNGVVDDSQLPKDRFSAERLKGVDSTLKIQPAKLEDSAVYLCASSLSTGVGETQYFGPGTRLLVL.

The chain couples TRBV18 to TRBJ1-5; 7 nucleotides match TRBD1. The CDR3 contains 15 residues. With V trimmed by 1 base and J by 1 base, 1 base remained unmatched. The germline gives CDR1 KGHSH, CDR2 LQKENI. In DNA, the CDR3 is TGTGCCAGCTCACCACAGGGGGCGAGCAATCAGCCCCAGCATTTT. Encoded protein: CASSPQGASNQPQHF.

CDR3 sequence (DNA): TGTGCCAGCTCACCAAATTCGGGACAGACAAACACTGAAGCTTTCTTT. Amino acids: CASSPNSGQTNTEAFF. The chain carries TRBV18 and TRBJ1-1, with TRBD1 identical over 7 bases. J gave up 2 bases and V 2 bases, and 8 bases lay outside the gene matches. Germline V gene lookup returns CDR1 KGHSH and CDR2 LQKENI. This CDR3 contains 16 residues.

Remarks on this clone: The junction differs from germline at one of its ends, possibly a read error. V is TRBV7-9 and J is TRBJ2-4, with a possible D match to TRBD1 (7 bases). CDR1 SEHNR and CDR2 FQNEAQ come from the germline V gene (reference sequence). This CDR3 is built from 15 residues. The CDR3 DNA is TGTTCCAGCATCGGGAGCCGAGGGGGCGAAAACATTCAGTACTTC. Protein: CSSIGSRGGENIQYF.

This clone was observed a few times. The chain is built from TRBV28 and TRBJ2-7, with 11 bases matching TRBD1. The V gene's germline CDR1 is MDHEN and CDR2 SYDVKM. The CDR3 runs to 15 residues. V shed 2 bases and J 6 bases; nucleotides not matched to a gene: 6. The CDR3 reads CASSLLDRGPSEQYF. CDR3 DNA: TGTGCCAGCAGTTTACTGGACAGGGGGCCGAGCGAGCAGTACTTC.

V and J are TRBV19 and TRBJ2-2, with TRBD1 matching 8 bases. The CDR3 runs 15 residues. The ends lost 10 bases at V and 7 bases at J; junction bases unmatched: 14. Germline V gene lookup returns CDR1 LNHDA and CDR2 SQIVND (reference sequence). The CDR3 nucleotides are TGTGCCACAACCTTTCAGGGGGCGGGAAGCGGGGAGCTGTTTTTT. This translates into CATTFQGAGSGELFF.

This rearrangement joins TRBV6-5 to TRBJ2-5; 7 bases match TRBD1. The CDR3 runs 14 residues. V lost 3 bases to trimming and J lost 4 bases; unmatched junction nucleotides: 5. Per the germline V gene, CDR1 is MNHEY and CDR2 is SVGAGI. The CDR3 region is CASSYPDRAETQYF. CDR3 nucleotide sequence: TGTGCCAGCAGTTATCCAGACAGGGCAGAGACCCAGTACTTC.

The chain joins TRBV7-9 to TRBJ1-2, with no clear D. Germline CDR1 SEHNR, CDR2 FQNEAQ (reference sequence). Trimming pared 1 base from V and 6 bases from J, leaving 12 bases between. This CDR3 comprises 14 residues. CDR3 sequence (DNA): TGTGCCAGCAGCTTAGAGGGCCGCGGGGATGGCTACACCTTC. This encodes CASSLEGRGDGYTF.

The J gene is TRBJ1-1, the V gene TRBV7-2; D remains unclear. Germline V gives CDR1 SGHTA, CDR2 FQGNSA. This CDR3 contains 13 residues. The ends were cut back, 4 bases at V and 0 bases at J, with 6 bases in the middle. The CDR3, as DNA: TGTGCCAGCAGCTCCCACATGAACACTGAAGCTTTCTTT. Residues: CASSSHMNTEAFF.

The chain carries TRBV29-1 and TRBJ1-1; D remains ambiguous. The V gene lost 7 bases and the J gene lost 10 bases, with 19 bases spanning the gap. Germline V gene lookup returns CDR1 SQVTM and CDR2 ANQGSEA. There are 12 residues in the CDR3. The CDR3 region has the DNA TGCAGCGCCGAAGGCTACAGCCCTGGAGCTTTCTTT. Amino acids: CSAEGYSPGAFF.

The chain uses TRBV27 and TRBJ1-1; D uncertain. Trimming removed 3 bases at V and 4 bases at J, with 9 bases between. CDR1 is MNHEY, CDR2 SMNVEV, per germline (reference sequence). The CDR3 runs 13 residues. The CDR3 protein is CASSFLPGTEAFF. The CDR3 DNA is TGTGCCAGCAGTTTCCTGCCGGGCACTGAAGCTTTCTTT.

As regards this clone: Other DNA sequences in this specimen translate into the identical CDR3. The J gene is TRBJ2-7, the V gene TRBV19, with TRBD1 matching over 11 bases. The CDR3 loop spans 14 amino acids. The V and J ends lost 4 bases and 3 bases, in that order; junction bases with no gene match: 2. Germline CDR1 is LNHDA and CDR2 is SQIVND (reference sequence). The CDR3 spells CASSTGTGGYEQYF. CDR3 in DNA: TGTGCCAGTAGTACAGGGACAGGGGGCTACGAGCAGTACTTC.

V and J are TRBV13 and TRBJ2-3; maybe TRBD2 (6 bases). The V end was cut by 5 bases, the J end by 1 base, with 19 bases between. The CDR3 totals 17 residues. Germline V CDR1 and CDR2: PRHDT, FYEKMQ (reference sequence). This CDR3 reads CASSTRWTTKGTDTQYF. CDR3 DNA: TGTGCCAGCAGCACCCGTTGGACTACTAAGGGCACAGATACGCAGTATTTT.

The chain links TRBV29-1 to TRBJ2-7; 8 positions agree with TRBD2. The CDR3 consists of 13 residues. Germline V gene sequence: CDR1 SQVTM, CDR2 ANQGSEA. V trimming: 7 bases; J trimming: 7 bases; junction bases outside the gene matches: 12. The CDR3 sequence: CSATGTRTLEQYF. As DNA, the CDR3 is TGCAGCGCTACTGGGACTAGAACCCTGGAGCAGTACTTC.

The chain employs TRBV7-8 and TRBJ1-5; 11 bases align to TRBD1. Germline trimming cut 4 bases from V and 0 bases from J; bases unmatched to any gene: 2. The CDR3 sequence is 16 residues long. Germline V gives CDR1 SGHVS, CDR2 FQNEAQ. Here the CDR3 DNA reads TGTGCCAGCAGCTGGGGGACAGGGGGTAGCAATCAGCCCCAGCATTTT. The encoded protein is CASSWGTGGSNQPQHF.